The T cell receptor beta chain described here comes from a study of metastatic and nonmetastatic thyroid tumors. There were no patients who had received any treatment before thyroid surgery. Germline-derived CDR1 and CDR2 are SEHNR and FQNEAQ (reference sequence). V dropped 4 bases and J dropped 5 bases, with 11 bases sitting between them. This CDR3 spans 13 amino acids. The table lists this clone with many counts. Using MiXCR, TCRdb re-called clones from the PCR reads. The data contain around 30,000 clones, 15% to 20% of them singletons. The sequenced material came from blood. This TCR was sampled from a female donor with papillary thyroid cancer or a benign thyroid nodule (not recorded which). Some clones in this sample may be carry-over from other donors' samples. The gene calls are TRBV7-9 and TRBJ1-2; D might be TRBD1 (6 bases). The CDR3: CASSSTGRYGYTF. The CDR3 nucleotides are TGTGCCAGCAGCTCGACAGGAAGATATGGCTACACCTTC.